A selection of T cell receptor beta chains follows, all from one sample in a study of cytomegalovirus exposure and HLA in healthy donors. Sequencing was performed with immunoSEQ multiplex PCR; in TCRdb, only in-frame clones are kept and a portion is missing. The sample yields fewer than 200,000 clones, 60% to 85% seen once. The sequenced material came from PBMCs. These receptors all come from a female donor in good health and CMV-seronegative. CDR3s leave out the opening cysteine and the closing phenylalanine or tryptophan.

len	v_gene	j_gene	CDR3aa
16	TRBV9	TRBJ2-1	ASTVGHNTPFSASEQF
12	TRBV5-5	TRBJ1-2	ASSLGTGNSGYT
14	TRBV27	TRBJ2-1	ASSPGGGRHYNEQF
12	TRBV7-9	TRBJ2-1	ASSLGQGIGEQF
11	TRBV2	TRBJ1-4	ASKRGANEKLF
12	TRBV19	TRBJ2-2	ATSRQGDTGELF
17	TRBV4-3	TRBJ2-6	ASSQAVGAGGSGANGLT
16	TRBV10-2	TRBJ2-7	ASTPQGQGLARRVEQY
14	TRBV5-1	TRBJ2-1	ASSFSSGSSHNEQF
12	TRBV4-3	TRBJ2-7	ASSQEEGSYEQY
11	TRBV6-5	TRBJ1-2	ASSHDSNYGYT
12	TRBV9	TRBJ2-4	ASGQGPDKNIQY
12	TRBV27	TRBJ1-6	ASSSGSYNSPLH
12	TRBV7-8	TRBJ2-1	ASSHRLAPNEQF
13	TRBV5-4	TRBJ2-3	ASSSGLAGTDTQY
15	TRBV7-9	TRBJ1-2	ASSHLLQGSYRDGYT
12	TRBV4-3	TRBJ2-7	ASSPEFSTYEQY
13	TRBV9	TRBJ2-7	ASSVERGGPYEQY